This T cell receptor (beta chain) was sequenced for a study of CD8 T cells in ankylosing spondylitis. TCRdb processed the 5' RACE reads anew with MiXCR; each CDR3 protein has one entry. The sample carries around 230,000 distinct CDR3 sequences, approximately 8.4% recorded once. In germline, CDR1 is MNHEY, CDR2 SMNVEV (reference sequence). The CDR3 runs 15 residues. The ends were cut back, 8 bases at V and 0 bases at J, with 15 bases in the middle. This clonotype was detected ten times or more. Sequenced material: blood, either unsorted or a sorted T cell fraction (not recorded which). The J gene is TRBJ2-3, the V gene TRBV27, with D possibly being TRBD2 (6 bases). The sequence was collected from a female donor with ankylosing spondylitis or in good health (not recorded which). CDR3 coding DNA: TGTGCCAGCTCCGGAGGGACCCTTAGCACAGATACGCAGTATTTT. This codes for CASSGGTLSTDTQYF.